These 8 T cell receptor beta chains originate from one sample sequenced in a study of CDR3 diversity in severe acne (dated by TCRdb to between 2019 and 2020). The protocol used for the library was PCR. Instrument on record: Illumina HiSeq 2000. Through fastp at Q25 and MiXCR, TCRdb rebuilt clones from the public reads, retaining in-frame beta chains. Each CDR3 protein gets just one entry, which takes the most common genes and DNA from the rows behind it. The sample records 85,000 to 120,000 distinct CDR3 sequences, 45% to 60% of which are singletons. Of the sample, around an eighth falls within the top ten clones. Material: blood. The receptors originated from a male donor with acne.

The V gene is TRBV4-3, the J gene TRBJ2-1, with 8 bases lining up with TRBD2. With 4 bases clipped from V and 9 bases from J, the junction kept 14 bases outside the gene matches. Germline V CDR1 and CDR2: LGHNA, YSLEER. This CDR3 has 16 residues. CDR3 amino acids: CASSPPGGARISEQFF. CDR3 coding DNA: TGCGCCAGCAGCCCGCCGGGGGGGGCTAGGATCAGTGAGCAGTTCTTC.

Of note for this clonotype: The germline gene is not matched at one end of the junction; a read error may be the cause. The chain employs TRBV9 and TRBJ2-2; D call uncertain. The length of the CDR3 is 12 residues. Germline V gives CDR1 SGDLS, CDR2 YYNGEE. The CDR3 nucleotides read TGTGTCAGCAGCTTCCCGACCGAGGAGCTGTTTTTT. Translating it yields CVSSFPTEELFF. Drawing the rest from reference TRBV9 and TRBJ2-2, the complete variable domain is DSGVTQTPKHLITATGQRVTLRCSPRSGDLSVYWYQQSLDQGLQFLIQYYNGEERAKGNILERFSAQQFPDLHSELNLSSLELGDSALYFCVSSFPTEELFFGEGSRLTVL.

This rearrangement joins TRBV6-1 to TRBJ1-2; no definite D call. V was cut by 6 bases and J by 4 bases, with 15 bases left in between. This CDR3 spans 14 amino acids. CDR1 and CDR2 from the germline V gene are MNHNS and SASEGT. CDR3 residues: CASSGLSVVYGYTF. CDR3 sequence (DNA): TGTGCCAGCAGCGGTTTATCCGTGGTCTATGGCTACACCTTC.

A remark on this clonotype: An end of the junction does not agree with germline; a read error may underlie this. The chain combines TRBV10-3 with TRBJ1-2; 7 bases are shared with TRBD1. CDR3 length: 13 residues. Germline V lookup: CDR1 ENHRY, CDR2 SYGVKD. In nucleotides, the CDR3 is TGTGCCAGCAGTCGCGACAGGGACTATGGCTACACCTTC. Amino acids: CASSRDRDYGYTF.

In regard to this clonotype: One junction end disagrees with the germline gene, perhaps due to a read error. This sequence joins TRBV7-9 and TRBJ2-1; no clear D gene. Per germline, CDR1 SEHNR and CDR2 FQNEAQ (reference sequence). This CDR3 comprises 13 residues. CDR3 DNA sequence: TGTGCTAGCAGACTGGGAAGTTACTATGAGCAGTTCTTC. This translates into CASRLGSYYEQFF.

The chain uses TRBV11-1 and TRBJ1-1; D unclear. This CDR3 spans 13 amino acids. Deletions cut 5 bases from V and 0 bases from J, with 7 bases between. CDR1 and CDR2 from the germline V gene are SGHAT and FQDESV (reference sequence). Here the CDR3 DNA reads TGTGCCAGCAGCAACACATTGAACACTGAAGCTTTCTTT. This codes for CASSNTLNTEAFF.

This clonotype was counted a single time. V and J are TRBV7-2 and TRBJ2-5; D is ambiguous. This CDR3 has 12 amino acids. The V and J ends lost 4 bases and 10 bases respectively, with 13 bases between them. The germline V gene has CDR1 SGHTA and CDR2 FQGNSA. The CDR3 bases are TGTGCCAGCAGCTCCCCCGGGCTTGACCAGTACTTC. This encodes CASSSPGLDQYF.

This rearrangement joins TRBV19 to TRBJ1-6; no reliable D call. The ends were cut back, 5 bases at V and 10 bases at J, with 15 bases in the middle. Germline CDR1 and CDR2: LNHDA and SQIVND (reference sequence). The CDR3 consists of 14 residues. The CDR3 loop reads CASSAGPTASPLHF. Here the CDR3 DNA reads TGTGCCAGTAGTGCCGGACCCACAGCATCACCCCTCCACTTT.